These 30 T cell receptor beta chains came from one sample sequenced in a study of immune evolution from preneoplasia to lung adenocarcinoma. Assay: immunoSEQ multiplex PCR; the TCRdb copy retains only in-frame clones and omits some. The sample contains roughly 7,000 clones, roughly 75% of which appear only once. The sequenced sample was FFPE adjacent normal lung tissue. These receptors all stem from a person aged 55-80 years with lung adenocarcinoma.

The rearrangement joins TRBV28 to TRBJ1-2, with unresolved D. This CDR3 contains 12 residues. The germline V gene encodes CDR1 MDHEN and CDR2 SYDVKM. The V and J ends lost 3 bases and 3 bases respectively, with 5 bases between them. For the CDR3, the DNA is TGTGCCAGCAGTTTGGTAGACTATGGCTACACCTTC. The encoded protein is CASSLVDYGYTF.

This chain connects TRBV11-2 to TRBJ2-6; D call uncertain. V lost 4 bases to trimming and J lost 6 bases, with 4 bases between them. There are 12 residues in the CDR3. Germline V lookup: CDR1 SGHAT, CDR2 FQNNGV. Here the CDR3 DNA reads TGTGCCAGCAGCTCCGAGGCCAACGTCCTGACTTTC. Translating it yields CASSSEANVLTF.

A few counts support this clone. The chain combines TRBV7-9 with TRBJ2-7; no reliable D call. V lost 1 base, J lost 0 bases, and 10 bases lay in between. Germline loops: CDR1 SEHNR, CDR2 FQNEAQ (reference sequence). The CDR3 runs to 15 residues. In nucleotides, the CDR3 is TGTGCCAGCAGCTTAGAGGGTTTGGACTCCTACGAGCAGTACTTC. Translating it yields CASSLEGLDSYEQYF.

The genes are TRBV27 and TRBJ2-3; no firm D call. Germline V CDR1 and CDR2: MNHEY, SMNVEV (reference sequence). The CDR3 has 12 amino acids. Trimming left V 2 bases short and J 5 bases short, with 5 bases between. The CDR3 DNA reads as TGTGCCAGCAGTTTAGCCGGAGATACGCAGTATTTT. It translates to CASSLAGDTQYF.

This clone was found once. The rearrangement joins TRBV30 to TRBJ2-3; 7 bases agree with TRBD1. Germline values: CDR1 GTSNPN, CDR2 SVGIG (reference sequence). The CDR3 has 15 amino acids. V shed 2 bases and J 4 bases; nucleotides not matched to a gene: 9. CDR3 bases: TGTGCCTGGAGTTCAACAGGGGTACGGCCAGATACGCAGTATTTT. It specifies CAWSSTGVRPDTQYF. Filled out from reference TRBV30 and TRBJ2-3, the complete variable domain reads SQTIHQWPATLVQPVGSPLSLECTVEGTSNPNLYWYRQAAGRGLQLLFYSVGIGQISSEVPQNLSASRPQDRQFILSSKKLLLSDSGFYLCAWSSTGVRPDTQYFGPGTRLTVL.

V and J are TRBV7-2 and TRBJ2-1; a possible D gene is TRBD2 (5 bases). The CDR3 has 14 amino acids. Looked up from germline, CDR1 is SGHTA and CDR2 is FQGNSA. V gave up 4 bases and J gave up 1 base, with 8 bases separating them. CDR3 loop: CASSWTQSYNEQFF. Written as DNA, the CDR3 is TGTGCCAGCAGCTGGACTCAATCCTACAATGAGCAGTTCTTC.

The chain couples TRBV4-3 to TRBJ2-1; 8 bases match TRBD2. Germline CDR1 LGHNA, CDR2 YSLEER. The CDR3 sequence is 17 residues long. The trim removed 0 bases at V and 7 bases at J, leaving 11 bases unmatched. This CDR3 is CASSQESSGSLGNEQFF. The CDR3 nucleotides are TGCGCCAGCAGCCAAGAGTCAAGCGGGAGTCTAGGAAATGAGCAGTTCTTC.

The CDR3 loop reads CASSQDRGQGSKVQYF. As DNA, the CDR3 is TGTGCCAGCAGCCAAGATAGGGGACAGGGTTCTAAGGTGCAGTACTTC. The V gene is TRBV14, the J gene TRBJ2-7, with 9 bases identical to TRBD1. J lost 9 bases, V lost 0 bases, and 12 bases had no gene match. CDR3 length equals 16 residues. Per germline, CDR1 SGHDN and CDR2 FVKESK.

The chain employs TRBV6-5 and TRBJ2-7; D is possibly TRBD2 (5 bases). CDR1 and CDR2 from the germline V gene are MNHEY and SVGAGI. Trimming removed 11 bases at V and 3 bases at J, with 14 bases between. CDR3 length equals 12 residues. The CDR3 DNA follows: TGTGCCGCTGGGAGCCAGATCTACGAGCAGTACTTC. Protein sequence: CAAGSQIYEQYF.

This clone was counted only a few times. The chain links TRBV12-5 to TRBJ1-5; D remains unclear. Germline-derived CDR1 and CDR2 are LGHNT and FRNRAP. With 1 base removed from V and 0 bases from J, the gap between germline ends came to 10 bases. CDR3 size: 16 residues. CDR3 sequence (DNA): TGTGCTAGTGGTTTGGGTTTTTGGGATAGCAATCAGCCCCAGCATTTT. It codes for CASGLGFWDSNQPQHF.

The table lists this clone with a few counts. The chain couples TRBV28 to TRBJ1-1, with 8 nucleotides matching TRBD1. The CDR3 runs to 14 residues. Germline V CDR1 and CDR2: MDHEN, SYDVKM. V lost 4 bases and J lost 4; bases outside the gene matches: 5. The DNA for the CDR3 is TGTGCCAGCAGTTCCCCGACAGGGGCCACTGAAGCTTTCTTT. This gives the protein CASSSPTGATEAFF.

A remark on this clone: Relative to the germline gene, one junction end is altered; a read error may explain this. The V gene is TRBV10-3, the J gene TRBJ2-4; weak D call: TRBD2 (6 bases). CDR3 size: 11 residues. Germline V gives CDR1 ENHRY, CDR2 SYGVKD. The CDR3 region has the DNA TGTGCCATCAGTTCGGGACTCTTGATGTTCTTC. It specifies CAISSGLLMFF.

The V and J genes are TRBV10-3 and TRBJ1-1; TRBD1 might be the D (5 bases). This CDR3 is built from 14 residues. V lost 6 bases to trimming and J lost 3 bases, with 14 bases between them. Germline-derived CDR1 and CDR2 are ENHRY and SYGVKD. CDR3 bases: TGTGCCATCAGAAACCCGGGGGGGGACACTGAAGCTTTCTTT. Protein sequence: CAIRNPGGDTEAFF.

The rearrangement uses TRBV4-1 and TRBJ2-2; 10 nucleotides match TRBD2. Looked up from germline, CDR1 is MGHRA and CDR2 is YSYEKL. This CDR3 is built from 18 residues. With 0 bases clipped from V and 4 bases from J, the junction kept 8 bases outside the gene matches. As DNA, the CDR3 is TGCGCCAGCAGCCAAGAAAGTGGACTAGCGGTTTCCACCGGGGAGCTGTTTTTT. This codes for CASSQESGLAVSTGELFF.

The V call is TRBV9, the J call TRBJ2-1, with D hard to call. The CDR3 has 15 residues. The V end was cut by 0 bases, the J end by 2 bases, with 9 bases between. The germline V gene encodes CDR1 SGDLS and CDR2 YYNGEE. The CDR3 DNA follows: TGTGCCAGCAGCGTAGGAGCAGAAACCTACAATGAGCAGTTCTTC. It translates to CASSVGAETYNEQFF.

This chain joins TRBV30 and TRBJ2-7; D gene uncertain. The V end lost 3 bases, the J end lost 0 bases, and 15 bases lay between the germline ends. The CDR3 contains 15 residues. The germline CDR1 and CDR2 sequences are GTSNPN and SVGIG (reference sequence). CDR3 residues: CAWRVGGVSSYEQYF. The CDR3 coding sequence is TGTGCCTGGAGGGTGGGTGGCGTTTCCTCCTACGAGCAGTACTTC.

The chain has TRBV10-3 and TRBJ2-1, with a weak D call TRBD2 (6 bases). Trimming stripped 8 bases from V and 2 bases from J, with 16 bases between. Germline CDR1 and CDR2: ENHRY and SYGVKD. CDR3 size: 15 residues. The CDR3 protein is CAIGAGAGPYNEQFF. CDR3 sequence (DNA): TGTGCCATCGGGGCCGGGGCGGGACCCTACAATGAGCAGTTCTTC.

The V gene is TRBV6-1, the J gene TRBJ2-7; D gene uncertain. The CDR3 is 12 residues long. Germline V gene data show CDR1 as MNHNS and CDR2 as SASEGT. The V end was cut by 2 bases, the J end by 6 bases, with 8 bases between. CDR3 nucleotides: TGTGCCAGCAGTGAATACTCCCCCGAGCAGTACTTC. Protein: CASSEYSPEQYF.

This clone was seen only once. V gene TRBV19 combines with J gene TRBJ2-2; tentatively, D is TRBD1 or TRBD2 (6 bases each). The CDR3 spans 14 residues. CDR1 and CDR2 (germline): LNHDA, SQIVND (reference sequence). The V end lost 5 bases, the J end lost 3 bases, and 10 bases lay between the germline ends. The CDR3 loop reads CASSFRGDTGELFF. DNA of the CDR3: TGTGCCAGTAGTTTTAGGGGGGACACCGGGGAGCTGTTTTTT.

CDR3 coding DNA: TGTGCCAGCAGTCAGGGAGAAAACACTGAAGCTTTCTTT. Its translation is CASSQGENTEAFF. This rearrangement joins TRBV6-1 to TRBJ1-1; D possibly corresponds to TRBD1 (5 bases). The CDR3 loop spans 13 amino acids. Trimming stripped 5 bases from V and 2 bases from J, with 9 bases between. The germline gives CDR1 MNHNS, CDR2 SASEGT.

The chain has TRBV7-2 and TRBJ1-1; the D is unclear. Trimming removed 2 bases from V and 0 bases from J, with 10 bases in between. The CDR3 spans 15 residues. Germline V gene sequence: CDR1 SGHTA, CDR2 FQGNSA. This CDR3 is CASSLKAGLNTEAFF. The CDR3, as DNA: TGTGCCAGCAGCTTAAAGGCCGGGCTGAACACTGAAGCTTTCTTT.

The chain has TRBV4-3 and TRBJ1-2; tentatively, D is TRBD1 (5 bases). Germline CDR1 LGHNA, CDR2 YSLEER. Trimming shortened V by 1 base and J by 3 bases, and 15 bases separated the two germline ends. The CDR3 totals 16 residues. The CDR3 protein is CASSQVLRPGDYGYTF. CDR3 in DNA: TGCGCCAGCAGCCAAGTTCTCCGCCCGGGGGACTATGGCTACACCTTC.

This clone was detected only a few times. Here the CDR3 DNA reads TGTGCCAGCAGCCAAGGGGGCGGGAATGAAAAACTGTTTTTT. Encoded protein: CASSQGGGNEKLFF. The rearrangement links TRBV4-2 to TRBJ1-4, with D maybe TRBD1 (5 bases). Germline V gene lookup returns CDR1 LGHNA and CDR2 YNFKEQ. The CDR3 spans 14 residues. V was cut by 1 base and J by 5 bases, with 8 bases left in between.

V gene TRBV13 combines with J gene TRBJ2-3, with D possibly being TRBD1 or TRBD2 (5 bases each). V was pared by 5 bases and J by 5 bases, with 17 bases between. In germline, CDR1 is PRHDT, CDR2 FYEKMQ (reference sequence). The CDR3 has 15 residues. CDR3 sequence (DNA): TGTGCCAGCAGCGGGGACCTCCGCACGTTAGATACGCAGTATTTT. Amino acids: CASSGDLRTLDTQYF.

This chain connects TRBV10-3 to TRBJ2-5; D unclear. Trimming stripped 11 bases from V and 5 bases from J, with 18 bases between. This CDR3 comprises 13 residues. Germline V gives CDR1 ENHRY, CDR2 SYGVKD. Here the CDR3 reads CASSPVEAETQYF. CDR3 nucleotides: TGTGCCTCCAGCCCGGTTGAGGCGGAGACCCAGTACTTC.

This clone was counted a single time. The chain couples TRBV2 to TRBJ2-7; D remains ambiguous. The V gene lost 3 bases and the J gene lost 1 base, with 10 bases spanning the gap. Germline V CDR1 and CDR2: SNHLY, FYNNEI. The CDR3 runs to 14 residues. This CDR3 is CASSETRDSYEQYF. The CDR3 nucleotides read TGTGCCAGCAGTGAGACAAGGGATTCCTACGAGCAGTACTTC.

The chain has TRBV19 and TRBJ2-5; D may match TRBD1 or TRBD2 (6 bases each). This CDR3 spans 15 amino acids. V was clipped by 3 bases and J by 1 base, with 12 bases between them. Germline V CDR1 and CDR2: LNHDA, SQIVND (reference sequence). In DNA form, the CDR3 reads TGTGCCAGTAGTATGTCGGGGGCGATCCAAGAGACCCAGTACTTC. It is translated as CASSMSGAIQETQYF.

The CDR3 is CASSQDRTAYNEQFF. The CDR3 DNA is TGCGCCAGCAGCCAAGATCGTACAGCGTACAATGAGCAGTTCTTC. The gene calls are TRBV4-3 and TRBJ2-1, with D unresolved. Germline CDR1 LGHNA, CDR2 YSLEER. This CDR3 region has 15 residues. V lost 0 bases and J lost 4, with 10 bases in between.

The V gene is TRBV5-1, the J gene TRBJ2-3; TRBD2 matches 13 bases. The CDR3 is 16 residues long. The V gene end was trimmed by 4 bases and the J gene end by 4 bases; junction bases not matched to a gene: 6. Germline CDR1 is SGHRS and CDR2 is YFSETQ. CDR3 coding DNA: TGCGCCAGCAGCCCGACTAGCGGGAGGCTCTCAGATACGCAGTATTTT. Its translation is CASSPTSGRLSDTQYF.

The chain's CDR3 is CASSESGYEQYF. CDR3 bases: TGCGCCAGCAGTGAGTCAGGTTACGAGCAGTACTTC. The rearrangement joins TRBV10-2 to TRBJ2-7; no reliable D call. Germline V gives CDR1 WSHSY, CDR2 SAAADI. The CDR3 is 12 residues long. V lost 0 bases, J lost 4 bases, and 4 bases lay in between.